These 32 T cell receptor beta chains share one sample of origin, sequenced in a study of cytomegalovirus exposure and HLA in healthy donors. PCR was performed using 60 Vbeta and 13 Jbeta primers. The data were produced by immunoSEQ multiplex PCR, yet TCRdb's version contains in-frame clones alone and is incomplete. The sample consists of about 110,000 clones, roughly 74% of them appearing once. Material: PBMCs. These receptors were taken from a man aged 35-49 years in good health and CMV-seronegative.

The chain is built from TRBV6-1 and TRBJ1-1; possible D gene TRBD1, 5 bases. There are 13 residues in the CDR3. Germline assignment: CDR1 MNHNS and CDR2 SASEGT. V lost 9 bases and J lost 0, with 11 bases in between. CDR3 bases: TGTGCCAGTTGTTGGACAATGAACACTGAAGCTTTCTTT. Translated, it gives CASCWTMNTEAFF.

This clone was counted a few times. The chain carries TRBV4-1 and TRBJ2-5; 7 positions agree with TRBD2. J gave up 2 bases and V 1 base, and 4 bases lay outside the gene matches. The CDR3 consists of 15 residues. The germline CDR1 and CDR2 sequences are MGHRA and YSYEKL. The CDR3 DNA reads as TGCGCCAGCAGCCAAGGTGGCGGGGGACAAGAGACCCAGTACTTC. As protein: CASSQGGGGQETQYF.

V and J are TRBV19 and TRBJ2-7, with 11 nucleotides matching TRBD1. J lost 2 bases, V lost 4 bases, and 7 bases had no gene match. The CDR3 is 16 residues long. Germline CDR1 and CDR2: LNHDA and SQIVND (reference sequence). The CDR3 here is CASSNLPGQGAYEQYF. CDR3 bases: TGTGCCAGTAGTAATCTCCCGGGACAGGGGGCCTACGAGCAGTACTTC.

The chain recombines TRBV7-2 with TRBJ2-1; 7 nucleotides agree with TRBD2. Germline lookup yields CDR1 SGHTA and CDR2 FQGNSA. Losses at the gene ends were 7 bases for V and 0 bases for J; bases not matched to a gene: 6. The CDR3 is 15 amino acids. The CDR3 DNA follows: TGTGCCAGCACCCGGGGGGTGTTCTCCTACAATGAGCAGTTCTTC. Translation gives CASTRGVFSYNEQFF.

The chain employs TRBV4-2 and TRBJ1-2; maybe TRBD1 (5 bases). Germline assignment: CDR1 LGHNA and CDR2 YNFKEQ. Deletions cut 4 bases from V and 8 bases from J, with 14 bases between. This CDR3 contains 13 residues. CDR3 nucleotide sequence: TGTGCCAGCAGCCCCCCGGGGGGTTGGGGCTACACCTTC. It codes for CASSPPGGWGYTF.

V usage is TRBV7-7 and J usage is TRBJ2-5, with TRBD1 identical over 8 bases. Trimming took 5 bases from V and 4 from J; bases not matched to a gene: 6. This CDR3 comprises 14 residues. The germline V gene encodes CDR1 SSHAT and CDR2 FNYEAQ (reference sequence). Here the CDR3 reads CASSRDRSSETQYF. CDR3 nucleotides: TGTGCCAGCAGCCGGGACAGGTCGTCAGAGACCCAGTACTTC.

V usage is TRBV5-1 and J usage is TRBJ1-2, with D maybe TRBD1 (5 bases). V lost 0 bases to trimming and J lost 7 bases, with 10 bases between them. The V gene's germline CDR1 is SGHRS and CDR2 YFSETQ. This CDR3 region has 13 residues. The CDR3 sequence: CASSLESGVGYTF. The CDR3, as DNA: TGCGCCAGCAGCTTGGAGTCGGGGGTTGGCTACACCTTC.

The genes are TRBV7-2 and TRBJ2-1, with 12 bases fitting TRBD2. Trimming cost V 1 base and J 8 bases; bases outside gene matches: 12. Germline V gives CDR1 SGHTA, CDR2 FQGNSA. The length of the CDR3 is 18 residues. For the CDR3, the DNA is TGTGCCAGCAGCTTAGGCTTAGGGGCTAGCGGGGGGGCCCATGAGCAGTTCTTC. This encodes CASSLGLGASGGAHEQFF.

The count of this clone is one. As DNA, the CDR3 is TGTGCCAGCAGCTTAGACGGTGGCGGGGGGGCTAATGAGCAGTTCTTC. Protein sequence: CASSLDGGGGANEQFF. This chain joins TRBV7-2 and TRBJ2-1; the match to TRBD2 covers 9 bases. This CDR3 is 16 amino acids long. The germline CDR1 and CDR2 sequences are SGHTA and FQGNSA. With V trimmed by 1 base and J by 7 bases, 8 bases remained unmatched. Full variable domain (missing parts from reference TRBV7-2 and TRBJ2-1): GAGVSQSPSNKVTEKGKDVELRCDPISGHTALYWYRQSLGQGLEFLIYFQGNSAPDKSGLPSDRFSAERTGGSVSTLTIQRTQQEDSAVYLCASSLDGGGGANEQFFGPGTRLTVL.

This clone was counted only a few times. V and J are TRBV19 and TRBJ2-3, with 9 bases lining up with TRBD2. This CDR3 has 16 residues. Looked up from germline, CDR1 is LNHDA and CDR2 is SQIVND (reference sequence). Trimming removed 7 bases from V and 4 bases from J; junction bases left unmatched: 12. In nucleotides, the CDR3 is TGTGCCAGTATAGGGGGTAGCGGGGGTAACGCAGATACGCAGTATTTT. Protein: CASIGGSGGNADTQYF.

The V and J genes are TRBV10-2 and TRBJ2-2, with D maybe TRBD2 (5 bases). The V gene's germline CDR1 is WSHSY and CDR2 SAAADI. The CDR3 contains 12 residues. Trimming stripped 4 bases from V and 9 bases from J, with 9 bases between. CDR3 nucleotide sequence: TGCGCCAGCAGTGGGCAGCGGAGGGAGCTGTTTTTT. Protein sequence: CASSGQRRELFF.

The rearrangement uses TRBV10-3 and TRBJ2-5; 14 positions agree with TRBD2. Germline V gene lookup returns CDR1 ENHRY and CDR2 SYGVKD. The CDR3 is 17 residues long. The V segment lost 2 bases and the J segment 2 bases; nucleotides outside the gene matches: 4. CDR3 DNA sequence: TGTGCCATCAGTGAGGGACTAGCGGGGGGAGGTCAAGAGACCCAGTACTTC. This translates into CAISEGLAGGGQETQYF.

This CDR3 reads CASRPSTGGNTEAFF. For the CDR3, the DNA is TGTGCCAGCAGACCTTCGACAGGGGGGAACACTGAAGCTTTCTTT. This chain uses TRBV28 with TRBJ1-1; 9 bases map to TRBD1. The germline CDR1 and CDR2 sequences are MDHEN and SYDVKM. Germline trimming cut 6 bases from V and 1 base from J; bases unmatched to any gene: 6. CDR3 length: 15 amino acids.

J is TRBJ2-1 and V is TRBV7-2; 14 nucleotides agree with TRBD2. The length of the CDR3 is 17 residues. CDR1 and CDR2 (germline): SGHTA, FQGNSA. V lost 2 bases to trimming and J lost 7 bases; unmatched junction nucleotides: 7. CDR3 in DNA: TGTGCCAGCAGCTTAACCTCCGGGACTAGCGGGGGTAATGAGCAGTTCTTC. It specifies CASSLTSGTSGGNEQFF.

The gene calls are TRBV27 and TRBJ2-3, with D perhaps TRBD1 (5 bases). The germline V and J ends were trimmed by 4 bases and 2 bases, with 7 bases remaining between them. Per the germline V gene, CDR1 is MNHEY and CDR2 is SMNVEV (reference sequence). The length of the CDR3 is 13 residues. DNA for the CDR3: TGTGCCAGCAGTTATGGGGCCACAGATACGCAGTATTTT. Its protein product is CASSYGATDTQYF.

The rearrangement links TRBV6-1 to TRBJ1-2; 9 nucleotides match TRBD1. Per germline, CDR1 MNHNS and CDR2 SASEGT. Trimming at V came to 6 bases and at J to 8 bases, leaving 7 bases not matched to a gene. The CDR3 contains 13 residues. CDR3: CASSQQGARGYTF. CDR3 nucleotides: TGTGCCAGCAGCCAACAGGGGGCGCGGGGCTACACCTTC.

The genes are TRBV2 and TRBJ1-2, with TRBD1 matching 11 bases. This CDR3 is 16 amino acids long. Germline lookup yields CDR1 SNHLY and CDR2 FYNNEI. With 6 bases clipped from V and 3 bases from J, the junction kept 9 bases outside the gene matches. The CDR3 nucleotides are TGTGCCAGCAGCGGACAGGGGGCAGGGAAGTACTATGGCTACACCTTC. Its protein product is CASSGQGAGKYYGYTF.

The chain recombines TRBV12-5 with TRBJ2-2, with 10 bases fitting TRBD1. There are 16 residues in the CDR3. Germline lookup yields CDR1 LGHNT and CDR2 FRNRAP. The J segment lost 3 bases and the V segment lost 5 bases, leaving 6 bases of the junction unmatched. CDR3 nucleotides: TGTGCTAGTGGTGGATGGGACAGGGGTGACACCGGGGAGCTGTTTTTT. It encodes CASGGWDRGDTGELFF.

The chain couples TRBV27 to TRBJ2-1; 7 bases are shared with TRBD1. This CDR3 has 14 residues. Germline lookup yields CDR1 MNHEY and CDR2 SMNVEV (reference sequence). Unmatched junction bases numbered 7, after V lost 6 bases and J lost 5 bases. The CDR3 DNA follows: TGTGCCAGCAGACCTTACGGGACAGACAATGAGCAGTTCTTC. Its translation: CASRPYGTDNEQFF.

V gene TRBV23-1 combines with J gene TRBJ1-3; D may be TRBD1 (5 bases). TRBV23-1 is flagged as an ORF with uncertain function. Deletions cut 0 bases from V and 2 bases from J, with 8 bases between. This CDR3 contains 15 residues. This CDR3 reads CASSQSTEAGNTIYF. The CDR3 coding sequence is TGCGCCAGCAGTCAATCGACAGAGGCTGGAAACACCATATATTTT.

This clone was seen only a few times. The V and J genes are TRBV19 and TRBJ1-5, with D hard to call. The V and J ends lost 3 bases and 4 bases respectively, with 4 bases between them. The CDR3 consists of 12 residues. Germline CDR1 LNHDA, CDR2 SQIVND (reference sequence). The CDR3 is CASSMSNQPQHF. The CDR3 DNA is TGTGCCAGTAGTATGTCTAATCAGCCCCAGCATTTT.

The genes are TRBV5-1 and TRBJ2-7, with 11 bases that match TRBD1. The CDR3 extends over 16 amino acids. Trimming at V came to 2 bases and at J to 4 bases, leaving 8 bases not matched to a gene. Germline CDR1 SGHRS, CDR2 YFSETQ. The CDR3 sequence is CASSFSSDRGLYEQYF. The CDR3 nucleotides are TGCGCCAGCAGCTTCTCTTCGGACAGGGGGCTTTACGAGCAGTACTTC.

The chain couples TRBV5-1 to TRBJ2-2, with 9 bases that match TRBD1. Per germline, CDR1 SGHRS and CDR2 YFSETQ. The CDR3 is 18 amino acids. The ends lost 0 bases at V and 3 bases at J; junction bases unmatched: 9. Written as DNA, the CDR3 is TGCGCCAGCAGCTTGGGTGCCGGTACAGGGGGCCACACCGGGGAGCTGTTTTTT. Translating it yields CASSLGAGTGGHTGELFF.

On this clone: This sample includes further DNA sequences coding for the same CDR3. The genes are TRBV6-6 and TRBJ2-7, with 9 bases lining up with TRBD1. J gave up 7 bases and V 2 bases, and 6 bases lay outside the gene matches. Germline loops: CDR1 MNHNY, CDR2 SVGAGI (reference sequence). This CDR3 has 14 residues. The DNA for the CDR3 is TGTGCCAGCAGTTACGGAAACAGGGGGCTTGAGCAGTACTTC. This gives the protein CASSYGNRGLEQYF.

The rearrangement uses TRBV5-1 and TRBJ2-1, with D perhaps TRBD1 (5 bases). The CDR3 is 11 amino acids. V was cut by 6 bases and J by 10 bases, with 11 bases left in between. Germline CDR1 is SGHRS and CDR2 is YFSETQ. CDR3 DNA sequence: TGCGCCAGCAATCAGGGCAGGGAGCAGTTCTTC. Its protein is CASNQGREQFF.

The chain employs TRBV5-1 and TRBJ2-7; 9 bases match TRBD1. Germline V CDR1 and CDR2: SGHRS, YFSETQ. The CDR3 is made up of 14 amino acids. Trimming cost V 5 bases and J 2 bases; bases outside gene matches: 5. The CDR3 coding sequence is TGCGCCAGCAGTGGGAGACAGGGGGCCTACGAGCAGTACTTC. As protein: CASSGRQGAYEQYF.

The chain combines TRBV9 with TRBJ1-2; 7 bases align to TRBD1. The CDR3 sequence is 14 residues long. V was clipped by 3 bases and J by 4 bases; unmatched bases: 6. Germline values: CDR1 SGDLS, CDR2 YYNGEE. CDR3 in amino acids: CASSGLQGTYGYTF. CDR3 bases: TGTGCCAGCAGCGGCCTACAGGGGACCTATGGCTACACCTTC.

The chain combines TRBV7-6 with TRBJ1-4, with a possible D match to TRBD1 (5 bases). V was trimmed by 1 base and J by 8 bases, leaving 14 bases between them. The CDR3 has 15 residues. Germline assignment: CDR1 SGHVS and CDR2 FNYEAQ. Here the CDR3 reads CASSLVGGEGEKLFF. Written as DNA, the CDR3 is TGTGCCAGCAGCTTAGTCGGAGGGGAGGGCGAAAAACTGTTTTTT.

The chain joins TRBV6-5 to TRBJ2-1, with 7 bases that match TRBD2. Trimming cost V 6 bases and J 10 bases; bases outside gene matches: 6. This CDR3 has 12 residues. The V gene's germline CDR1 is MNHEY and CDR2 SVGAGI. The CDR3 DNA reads TGTGCCAGCAGGAGCCAAGCGGGAGAGCAGTTCTTC. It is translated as CASRSQAGEQFF.

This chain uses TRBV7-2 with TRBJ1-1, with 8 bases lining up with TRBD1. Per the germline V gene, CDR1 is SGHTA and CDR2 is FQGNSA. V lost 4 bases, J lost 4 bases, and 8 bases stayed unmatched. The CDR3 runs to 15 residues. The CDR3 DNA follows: TGTGCCAGCAGCTCTCTGGTGACAGGGGCCACTGAAGCTTTCTTT. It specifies CASSSLVTGATEAFF.

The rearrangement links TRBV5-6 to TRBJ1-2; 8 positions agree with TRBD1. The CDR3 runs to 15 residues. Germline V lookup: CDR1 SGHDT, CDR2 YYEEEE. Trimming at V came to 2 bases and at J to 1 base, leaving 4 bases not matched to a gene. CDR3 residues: CASSLQGVVNYGYTF. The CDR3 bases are TGTGCCAGCAGCTTACAGGGGGTAGTTAACTATGGCTACACCTTC.

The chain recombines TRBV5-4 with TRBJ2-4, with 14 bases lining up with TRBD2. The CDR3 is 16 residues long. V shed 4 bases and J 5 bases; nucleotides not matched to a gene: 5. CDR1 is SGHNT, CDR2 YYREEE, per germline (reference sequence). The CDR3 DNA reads TGTGCCAGCAGCACCGGACTAGCGGGGGGCCAAAACATTCAGTACTTC. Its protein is CASSTGLAGGQNIQYF.